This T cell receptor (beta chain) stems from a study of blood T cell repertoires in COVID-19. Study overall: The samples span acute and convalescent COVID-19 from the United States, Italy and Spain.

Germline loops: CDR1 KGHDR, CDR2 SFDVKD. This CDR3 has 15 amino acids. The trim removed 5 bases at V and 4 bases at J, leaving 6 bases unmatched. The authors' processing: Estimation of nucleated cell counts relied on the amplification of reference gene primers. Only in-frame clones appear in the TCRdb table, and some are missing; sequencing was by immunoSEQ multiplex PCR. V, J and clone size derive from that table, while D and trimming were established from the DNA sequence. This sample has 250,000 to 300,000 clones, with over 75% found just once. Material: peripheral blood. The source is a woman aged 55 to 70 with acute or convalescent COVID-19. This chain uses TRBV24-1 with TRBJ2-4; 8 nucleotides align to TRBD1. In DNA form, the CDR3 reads TGTGCCACCAGTGGGACAGGGATGGGAAAAAACATTCAGTACTTC. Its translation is CATSGTGMGKNIQYF.